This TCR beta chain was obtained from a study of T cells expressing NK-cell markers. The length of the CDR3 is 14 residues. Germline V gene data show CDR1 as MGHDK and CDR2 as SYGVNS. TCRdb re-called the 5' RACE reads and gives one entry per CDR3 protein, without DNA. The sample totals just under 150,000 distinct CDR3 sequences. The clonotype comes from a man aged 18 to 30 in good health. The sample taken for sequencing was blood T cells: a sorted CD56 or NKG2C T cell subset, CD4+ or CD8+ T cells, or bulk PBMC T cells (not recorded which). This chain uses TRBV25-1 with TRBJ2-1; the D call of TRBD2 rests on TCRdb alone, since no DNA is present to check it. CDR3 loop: CASSVTGGYNEQFF.